The sequence of this TCR beta chain was determined in a study of shared T cell receptors in the human thymus. Profiling relied on immunoSEQ multiplex PCR, and the TCRdb table lists in-frame clones only, not all of them. The data contain hundreds of thousands of clones, approximately 88% of them seen just once; the ten biggest clones take up approximately 0.01%. Germline CDR1 and CDR2: GTSNPN and SVGIG (reference sequence). V trimming: 5 bases; J trimming: 5 bases; junction bases outside the gene matches: 7. The CDR3 spans 13 residues. These data are also associated with another study on human thymus T cells. Per that study: Healthy Finnish infants undergoing corrective surgery for congenital heart defects provided the donor material. Thymic samples were excised during corrective heart operations. Repertoires from thymus and blood appeared to show biased V and J gene usage. Overlap was high between thymic repertoires from unrelated individuals, as reported in related research.

The clonotype originates from a boy in the first two years of life with a congenital heart defect. V is TRBV30 and J is TRBJ2-7; 9 bases agree with TRBD1. Source material: thymocytes. The CDR3 region is CAWGERQGDEQYF. In DNA form, the CDR3 reads TGTGCCTGGGGCGAGAGACAGGGGGACGAGCAGTACTTC.